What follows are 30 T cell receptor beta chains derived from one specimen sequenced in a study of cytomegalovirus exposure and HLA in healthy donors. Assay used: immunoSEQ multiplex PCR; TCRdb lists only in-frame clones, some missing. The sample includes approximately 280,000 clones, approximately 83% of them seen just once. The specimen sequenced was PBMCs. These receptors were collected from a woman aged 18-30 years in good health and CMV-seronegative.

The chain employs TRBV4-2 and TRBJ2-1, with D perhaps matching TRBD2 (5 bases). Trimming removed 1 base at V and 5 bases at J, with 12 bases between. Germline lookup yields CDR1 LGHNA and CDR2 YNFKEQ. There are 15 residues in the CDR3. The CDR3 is CASSQGQTGDNEQFF. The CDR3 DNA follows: TGTGCCAGCAGCCAAGGCCAGACCGGGGACAATGAGCAGTTCTTC.

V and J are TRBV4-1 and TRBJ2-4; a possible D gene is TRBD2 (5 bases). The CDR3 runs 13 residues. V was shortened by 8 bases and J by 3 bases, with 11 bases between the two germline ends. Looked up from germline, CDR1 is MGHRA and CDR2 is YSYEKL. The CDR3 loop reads CASRGQYKNIQYF. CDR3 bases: TGCGCCAGCCGAGGGCAGTACAAAAACATTCAGTACTTC.

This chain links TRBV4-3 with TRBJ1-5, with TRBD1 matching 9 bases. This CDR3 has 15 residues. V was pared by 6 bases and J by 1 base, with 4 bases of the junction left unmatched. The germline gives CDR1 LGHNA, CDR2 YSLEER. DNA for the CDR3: TGCGCCAGCAGACCCGACAGGGGGAGCAATCAGCCCCAGCATTTT. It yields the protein CASRPDRGSNQPQHF.

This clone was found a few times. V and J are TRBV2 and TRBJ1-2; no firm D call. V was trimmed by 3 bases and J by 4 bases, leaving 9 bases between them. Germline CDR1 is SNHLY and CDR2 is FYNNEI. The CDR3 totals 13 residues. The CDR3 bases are TGTGCCAGCAGTGACGACGAGGGCTATGGCTACACCTTC. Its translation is CASSDDEGYGYTF.

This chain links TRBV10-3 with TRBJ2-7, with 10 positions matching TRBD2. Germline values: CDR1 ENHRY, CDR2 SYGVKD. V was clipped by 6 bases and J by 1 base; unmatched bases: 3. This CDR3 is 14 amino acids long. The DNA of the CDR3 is TGTGCCATCAGCCCGGGACTAGCGTCCTACGAGCAGTACTTC. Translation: CAISPGLASYEQYF.

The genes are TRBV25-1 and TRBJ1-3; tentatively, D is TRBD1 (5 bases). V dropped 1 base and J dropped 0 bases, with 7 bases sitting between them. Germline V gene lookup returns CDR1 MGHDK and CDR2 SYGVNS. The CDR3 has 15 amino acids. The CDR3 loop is CASSEWGASGNTIYF. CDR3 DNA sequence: TGTGCCAGCAGTGAATGGGGCGCCTCTGGAAACACCATATATTTT.

CDR3 sequence reads: CASSPRVLSYEQYF. The CDR3, as DNA: TGTGCCAGTAGTCCCAGGGTCTTGAGCTACGAGCAGTACTTC. This chain joins TRBV19 and TRBJ2-7; TRBD1 might be the D (5 bases). V was pared by 5 bases and J by 3 bases, with 14 bases between. This CDR3 contains 14 residues. CDR1 is LNHDA and CDR2 is SQIVND in the germline V gene (reference sequence). The full variable domain, rest sourced from reference TRBV19 and TRBJ2-7, is DGGITQSPKYLFRKEGQNVTLSCEQNLNHDAMYWYRQDPGQGLRLIYYSQIVNDFQKGDIAEGYSVSREKKESFPLTVTSAQKNPTAFYLCASSPRVLSYEQYFGPGTRLTVT.

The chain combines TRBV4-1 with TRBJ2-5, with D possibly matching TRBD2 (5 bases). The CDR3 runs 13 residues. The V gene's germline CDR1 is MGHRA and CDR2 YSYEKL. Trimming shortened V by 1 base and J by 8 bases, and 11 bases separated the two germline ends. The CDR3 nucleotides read TGCGCCAGCAGCCAAGCGCGGGTTGGTACCCAGTACTTC. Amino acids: CASSQARVGTQYF.

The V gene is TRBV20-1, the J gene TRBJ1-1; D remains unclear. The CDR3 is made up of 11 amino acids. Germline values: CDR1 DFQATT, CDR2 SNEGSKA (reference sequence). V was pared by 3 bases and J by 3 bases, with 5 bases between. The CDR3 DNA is TGCAGTGCTAGTCGGGACACTGAAGCTTTCTTT. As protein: CSASRDTEAFF.

In DNA, the CDR3 is TGTGCCAGCAGGATAACTTACGAGCAGTACTTC. Translated, it gives CASRITYEQYF. The V gene is TRBV2, the J gene TRBJ2-7, with no clear D. The CDR3 has 11 residues. V lost 6 bases and J lost 4, with 7 bases in between. The germline V gene has CDR1 SNHLY and CDR2 FYNNEI.

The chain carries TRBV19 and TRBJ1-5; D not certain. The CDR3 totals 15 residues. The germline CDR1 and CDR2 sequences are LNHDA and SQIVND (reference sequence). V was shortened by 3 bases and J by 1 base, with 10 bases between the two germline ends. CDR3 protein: CASSIGGRSNQPQHF. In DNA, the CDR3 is TGTGCCAGTAGTATCGGAGGGCGAAGCAATCAGCCCCAGCATTTT.

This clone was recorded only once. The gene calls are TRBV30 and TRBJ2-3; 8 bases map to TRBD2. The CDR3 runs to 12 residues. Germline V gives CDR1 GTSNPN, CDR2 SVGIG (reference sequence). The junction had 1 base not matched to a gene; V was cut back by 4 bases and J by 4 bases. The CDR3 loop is CAWTGGSDTQYF. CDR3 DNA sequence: TGTGCCTGGACGGGGGGGTCAGATACGCAGTATTTT.

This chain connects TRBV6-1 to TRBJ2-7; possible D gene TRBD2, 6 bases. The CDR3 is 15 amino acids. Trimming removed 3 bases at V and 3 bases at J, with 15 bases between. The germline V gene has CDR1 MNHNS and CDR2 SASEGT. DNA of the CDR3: TGTGCCAGCAGTGACCAAGTGGGGGGAATCTACGAGCAGTACTTC. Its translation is CASSDQVGGIYEQYF.

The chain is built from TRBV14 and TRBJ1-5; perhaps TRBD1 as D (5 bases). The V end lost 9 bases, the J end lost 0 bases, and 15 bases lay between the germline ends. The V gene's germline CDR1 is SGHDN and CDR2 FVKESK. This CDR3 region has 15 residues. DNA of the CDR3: TGTGCCAGTAGGGGTCCTGTTTATAGCAATCAGCCCCAGCATTTT. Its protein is CASRGPVYSNQPQHF.

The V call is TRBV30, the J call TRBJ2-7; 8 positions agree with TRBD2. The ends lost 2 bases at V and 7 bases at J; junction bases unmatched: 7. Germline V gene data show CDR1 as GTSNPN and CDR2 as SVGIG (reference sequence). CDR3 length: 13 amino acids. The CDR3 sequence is CAWSHSGAREQYF. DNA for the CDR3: TGTGCCTGGAGTCATAGCGGGGCCCGTGAGCAGTACTTC.

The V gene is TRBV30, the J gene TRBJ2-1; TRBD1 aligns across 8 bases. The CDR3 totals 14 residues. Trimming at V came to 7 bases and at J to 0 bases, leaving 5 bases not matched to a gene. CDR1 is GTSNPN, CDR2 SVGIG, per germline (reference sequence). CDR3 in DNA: TGTGCCTTGGGGACAGGAGCCTCCTACAATGAGCAGTTCTTC. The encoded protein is CALGTGASYNEQFF.

As DNA, the CDR3 is TGTGCCAGCTCACAGCAGGGGAACTACGAGCAGTACTTC. Amino acid sequence: CASSQQGNYEQYF. The chain combines TRBV18 with TRBJ2-7, with D perhaps matching TRBD1 (6 bases). The V and J ends lost 4 bases and 3 bases respectively, with 10 bases between them. Germline CDR1 KGHSH, CDR2 LQKENI. The length of the CDR3 is 13 residues.

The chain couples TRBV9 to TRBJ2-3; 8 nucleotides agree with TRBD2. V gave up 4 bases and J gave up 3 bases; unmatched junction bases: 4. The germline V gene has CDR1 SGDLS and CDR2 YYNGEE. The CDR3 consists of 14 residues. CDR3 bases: TGTGCCAGCAGCTCGGGGGGGGCAACAGATACGCAGTATTTT. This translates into CASSSGGATDTQYF.

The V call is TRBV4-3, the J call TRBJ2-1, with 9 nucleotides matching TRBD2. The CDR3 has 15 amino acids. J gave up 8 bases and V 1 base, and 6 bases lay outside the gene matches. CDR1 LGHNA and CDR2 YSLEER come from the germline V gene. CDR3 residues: CASSQVAGAGDEQFF. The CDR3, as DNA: TGCGCCAGCAGCCAAGTAGCGGGGGCGGGAGATGAGCAGTTCTTC.

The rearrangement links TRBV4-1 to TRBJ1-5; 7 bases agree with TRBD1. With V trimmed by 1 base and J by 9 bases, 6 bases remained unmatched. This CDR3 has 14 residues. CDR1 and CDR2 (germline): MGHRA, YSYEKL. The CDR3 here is CASSQGQGVWPQHF. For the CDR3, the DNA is TGCGCCAGCAGCCAAGGACAGGGAGTATGGCCCCAGCATTTT.

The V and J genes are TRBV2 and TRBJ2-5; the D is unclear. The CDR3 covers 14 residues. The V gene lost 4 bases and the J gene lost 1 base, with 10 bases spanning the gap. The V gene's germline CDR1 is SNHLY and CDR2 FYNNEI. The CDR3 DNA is TGTGCCAGCAGTGCCAGGCTGGGCCAAGAGACCCAGTACTTC. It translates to CASSARLGQETQYF.

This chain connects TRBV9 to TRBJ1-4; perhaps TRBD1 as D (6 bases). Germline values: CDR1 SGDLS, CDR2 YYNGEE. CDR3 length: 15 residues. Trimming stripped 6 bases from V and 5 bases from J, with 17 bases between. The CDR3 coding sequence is TGTGCCAGCAACACATTAGGGGGTCAGAATGAAAAACTGTTTTTT. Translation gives CASNTLGGQNEKLFF.

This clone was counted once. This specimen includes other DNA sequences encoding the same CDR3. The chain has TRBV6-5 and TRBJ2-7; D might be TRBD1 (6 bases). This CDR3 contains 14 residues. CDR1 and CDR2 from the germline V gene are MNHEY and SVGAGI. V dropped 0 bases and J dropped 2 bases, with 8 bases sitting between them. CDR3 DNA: TGTGCCAGCAGTTACTCCCAGGGGCCCTACGAGCAGTACTTC. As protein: CASSYSQGPYEQYF.

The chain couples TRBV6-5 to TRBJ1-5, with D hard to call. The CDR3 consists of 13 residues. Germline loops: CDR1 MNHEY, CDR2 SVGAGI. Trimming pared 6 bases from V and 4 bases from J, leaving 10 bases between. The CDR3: CASSPTSNQPQHF. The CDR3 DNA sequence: TGTGCCAGCAGCCCGACTTCGAATCAGCCCCAGCATTTT.

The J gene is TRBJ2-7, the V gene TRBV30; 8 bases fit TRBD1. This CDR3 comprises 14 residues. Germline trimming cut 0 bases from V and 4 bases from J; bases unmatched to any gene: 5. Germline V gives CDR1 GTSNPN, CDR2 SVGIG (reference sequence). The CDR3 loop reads CAWSVQGGGYEQYF. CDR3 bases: TGTGCCTGGAGTGTACAGGGGGGCGGGTACGAGCAGTACTTC.

The CDR3: CASSYGTGVGYTF. The CDR3 DNA reads as TGTGCCAGCAGTTACGGGACAGGGGTGGGCTACACCTTC. The chain is built from TRBV6-6 and TRBJ1-2; 10 bases match TRBD1. Germline values: CDR1 MNHNY, CDR2 SVGAGI (reference sequence). V dropped 2 bases and J dropped 8; count of bases not matched to a gene: 2. The CDR3 runs to 13 residues.

The CDR3 DNA is TGTGCCAGCAGGGCCAAGGGGCTGTCCTATAATTCACCCCTCCACTTT. It is translated as CASRAKGLSYNSPLHF. J is TRBJ1-6 and V is TRBV13; weak D call: TRBD1 (5 bases). This CDR3 has 16 amino acids. V dropped 6 bases and J dropped 1 base, with 13 bases sitting between them. CDR1 PRHDT and CDR2 FYEKMQ come from the germline V gene (reference sequence).

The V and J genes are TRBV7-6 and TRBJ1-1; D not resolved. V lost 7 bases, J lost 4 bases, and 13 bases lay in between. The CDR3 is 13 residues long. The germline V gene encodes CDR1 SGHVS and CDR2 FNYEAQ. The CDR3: CASTRLGATEAFF. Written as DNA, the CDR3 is TGTGCCAGCACCCGATTAGGAGCCACTGAAGCTTTCTTT.

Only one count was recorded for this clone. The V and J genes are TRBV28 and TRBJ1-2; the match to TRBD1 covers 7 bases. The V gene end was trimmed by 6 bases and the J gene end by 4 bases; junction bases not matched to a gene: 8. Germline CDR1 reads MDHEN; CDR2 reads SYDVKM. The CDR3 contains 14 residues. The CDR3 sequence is CASSPQGVIYGYTF. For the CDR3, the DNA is TGTGCCAGCAGCCCGCAGGGGGTAATCTATGGCTACACCTTC.

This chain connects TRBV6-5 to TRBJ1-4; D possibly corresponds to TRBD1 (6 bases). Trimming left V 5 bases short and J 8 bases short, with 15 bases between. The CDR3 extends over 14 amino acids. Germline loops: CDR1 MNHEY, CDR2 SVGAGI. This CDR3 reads CASSEGGNGEKLFF. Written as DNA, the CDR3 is TGTGCCAGCAGTGAAGGGGGTAATGGAGAAAAACTGTTTTTT.